The present TCR beta chain was sequenced within a study of blood T cell repertoires in COVID-19. Trimming shortened V by 1 base and J by 2 bases, and 15 bases separated the two germline ends. Germline CDR1 reads SGHTA; CDR2 reads FQGNSA. This CDR3 is built from 17 residues. This clone was detected only a few times. Assay: immunoSEQ multiplex PCR; the TCRdb copy retains only in-frame clones and omits some. Here the sample spans fewer than 120,000 clones, less than 85% being singletons. Input material: peripheral blood. The chain has TRBV7-2 and TRBJ1-5, with no clear D. The source of this sequence is a woman at least 80 years old with acute or convalescent COVID-19. The CDR3, as DNA: TGTGCCAGCAGCTTAGGGAGGCGGGGATCTGGCAATCAGCCCCAGCATTTT. Protein product: CASSLGRRGSGNQPQHF.